These T cell receptor beta chains were read from a single sample in a study of cytomegalovirus exposure and HLA in healthy donors. Assay: immunoSEQ multiplex PCR; the TCRdb copy retains only in-frame clones and omits some. The repertoire table contains roughly 70,000 clones. What was sequenced was PBMCs. These receptors were collected from a female donor in good health and CMV-seropositive. Each CDR3 is given with its conserved first and last residue. D genes are given only for firm matches.

CDR3nt	CDR3aa	j_gene	v_gene	d_gene
TGTGCCAGCAGCGTAGAACCGGGGGGGTCAGATACGCAGTATTTT	CASSVEPGGSDTQYF	TRBJ2-3	TRBV9	TRBD2
TGCGCCAGCAGCGTGGGGACAGGGCAGGGGGAGACCCAGTACTTC	CASSVGTGQGETQYF	TRBJ2-5	TRBV5-1	TRBD1
TGTGCCACCAGATCAATCCGGGACAGAAGTTGGAATCAGCCCCAGCATTTT	CATRSIRDRSWNQPQHF	TRBJ1-5	TRBV19	TRBD1
TGTGCCAGCAGAAAGGGGGCGAGGAACACTGAAGCTTTCTTT	CASRKGARNTEAFF	TRBJ1-1	TRBV2	TRBD1
TGTGCCAGCAGTACTAGCACAGATACGCAGTATTTT	CASSTSTDTQYF	TRBJ2-3	TRBV28	.
TGTGCCAGCAGCCCCGTCAGCAGGGGGCTTAATTCACCCCTCCACTTT	CASSPVSRGLNSPLHF	TRBJ1-6	TRBV7-9	TRBD1
TGTGCCAGCAGTTTTGAGAGGCCAACCTACGAGCAGTACTTC	CASSFERPTYEQYF	TRBJ2-7	TRBV28	.
TGTGCCAGCAGCCGTAAATCTGGGGCCAACGTCCTGACTTTC	CASSRKSGANVLTF	TRBJ2-6	TRBV27	.
TGCGCCAGCAGCCTGACAGGGCTAAGTGAAAAACTGTTTTTT	CASSLTGLSEKLFF	TRBJ1-4	TRBV4-1	TRBD1
TGTGCCAGCAGTGAAGCGCTTTTCGGTTCACCCCTCCACTTT	CASSEALFGSPLHF	TRBJ1-6	TRBV2	.
TGTGCCAGCAGTTACGAAGGGGTAGGAAGCACTGAAGCTTTCTTT	CASSYEGVGSTEAFF	TRBJ1-1	TRBV6-5	.
TGTGCCAGCAGCAGACTAGCGGGGAACACCGGGGAGCTGTTTTTT	CASSRLAGNTGELFF	TRBJ2-2	TRBV28	TRBD2
TGTGCCATCAGTGGGACAGCCACCTACGAGCAGTACTTC	CAISGTATYEQYF	TRBJ2-7	TRBV10-3	.
TGTGCCAGCAGTTTTGTAGGGGACACCATCTTTATGAACACTGAAGCTTTCTTT	CASSFVGDTIFMNTEAFF	TRBJ1-1	TRBV28	.
TGCGCCAGCGGGATTGGGCTAGCGGGCTACGAGCAGTACTTC	CASGIGLAGYEQYF	TRBJ2-7	TRBV5-1	TRBD2
TGTGCCAGCAGAACGGGAGGAGACTACGAGCAGTACTTC	CASRTGGDYEQYF	TRBJ2-7	TRBV2	TRBD2
TGTGCCAGCTTGACAGGGATCAATCAGCCCCAGCATTTT	CASLTGINQPQHF	TRBJ1-5	TRBV2	TRBD1
TGTGCCAGCAGTGACGGGACAGGGGGCATTGAAGCTTTCTTT	CASSDGTGGIEAFF	TRBJ1-1	TRBV6-5	TRBD1
TGCGCCAGCAGCCTGGGACAGGGGGGGCAAGAGACCCAGTACTTC	CASSLGQGGQETQYF	TRBJ2-5	TRBV5-1	TRBD1
TGTGCCAGCTCCTCAATTGACAGGGGGCAGGATGGCTACACCTTC	CASSSIDRGQDGYTF	TRBJ1-2	TRBV18	TRBD1
TGCGCCAGCAGCTCAGGGGTCTATGGCTACACCTTC	CASSSGVYGYTF	TRBJ1-2	TRBV5-1	.
TGTGCCAGTAGGTCCACAGGGGTTAATGAAAAACTGTTTTTT	CASRSTGVNEKLFF	TRBJ1-4	TRBV19	TRBD1
TGCGCCAGCAGCCAAGATGCCCAGGGGTCAGAGACCCAGTACTTC	CASSQDAQGSETQYF	TRBJ2-5	TRBV4-3	.
TGTGCCAGCAGCTTAGATTTAGAATCTGAAGCTTTCTTT	CASSLDLESEAFF	TRBJ1-1	TRBV11-2	.
TGTGCTAGTGGTTCCCGGGACAGGGGCGACGAGCAGTACTTC	CASGSRDRGDEQYF	TRBJ2-7	TRBV12-5	TRBD1
TGTGCCAGCAGTCCAGCGGGGGGGCCTATAGATACGCAGTATTTT	CASSPAGGPIDTQYF	TRBJ2-3	TRBV6-5	TRBD2
TGTGCCAGTAGTGGAATATTCAGGGTAGCAACCTACAATGAGCAGTTCTTC	CASSGIFRVATYNEQFF	TRBJ2-1	TRBV19	.
TGTGCCTGGAGTGTCGGGGGGGCCGGTAGGCCAAGGGATGAGCAGTTCTTC	CAWSVGGAGRPRDEQFF	TRBJ2-1	TRBV30	TRBD2
TGTGCCAGCAGCTTTGGACAGTTGAACACTGAAGCTTTCTTT	CASSFGQLNTEAFF	TRBJ1-1	TRBV5-6	.
TGCAGCGTGGGGCCCACAGGCTACGAGCAGTACTTC	CSVGPTGYEQYF	TRBJ2-7	TRBV29-1	.
TGTGCCAGCAGCTACCAAGTTGGGGGCGATTACAATGAGCAGTTCTTC	CASSYQVGGDYNEQFF	TRBJ2-1	TRBV4-2	.
TGTGCCAGCAGCGTTTGGGGGAGGGCCAATGAGCAGTTCTTC	CASSVWGRANEQFF	TRBJ2-1	TRBV9	TRBD2
TGTGCCAGCTCATCCGAACAGGGGATCGCTGAAGCTTTCTTT	CASSSEQGIAEAFF	TRBJ1-1	TRBV18	TRBD1
TGTGCCACCAGCAGACGCGATCAGCCCCAGCATTTT	CATSRRDQPQHF	TRBJ1-5	TRBV15	.
TGTGCCATCAGTGAGTCGGCTAGCGGGAGCTCCTACGAGCAGTACTTC	CAISESASGSSYEQYF	TRBJ2-7	TRBV10-3	TRBD2
TGTGCCAGCAGCACGGGACAGGGGATTGAGCAGTTCTTC	CASSTGQGIEQFF	TRBJ2-1	TRBV7-2	TRBD1